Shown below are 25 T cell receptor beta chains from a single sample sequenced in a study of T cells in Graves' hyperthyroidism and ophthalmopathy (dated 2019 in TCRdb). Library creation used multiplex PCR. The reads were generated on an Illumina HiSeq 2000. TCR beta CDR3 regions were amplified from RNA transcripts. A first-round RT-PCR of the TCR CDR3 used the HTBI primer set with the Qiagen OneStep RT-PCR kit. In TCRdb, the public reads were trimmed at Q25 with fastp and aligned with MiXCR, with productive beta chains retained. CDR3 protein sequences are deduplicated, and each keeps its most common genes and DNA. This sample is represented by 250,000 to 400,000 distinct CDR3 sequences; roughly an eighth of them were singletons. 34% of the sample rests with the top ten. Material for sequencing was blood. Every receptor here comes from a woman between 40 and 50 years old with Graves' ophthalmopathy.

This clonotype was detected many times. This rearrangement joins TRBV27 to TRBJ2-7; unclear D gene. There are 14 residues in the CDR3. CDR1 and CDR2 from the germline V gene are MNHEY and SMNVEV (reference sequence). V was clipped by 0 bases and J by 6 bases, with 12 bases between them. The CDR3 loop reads CASSLSRRSGEQYF. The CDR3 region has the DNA TGTGCCAGCAGTTTATCTAGGAGATCGGGCGAGCAGTACTTC.

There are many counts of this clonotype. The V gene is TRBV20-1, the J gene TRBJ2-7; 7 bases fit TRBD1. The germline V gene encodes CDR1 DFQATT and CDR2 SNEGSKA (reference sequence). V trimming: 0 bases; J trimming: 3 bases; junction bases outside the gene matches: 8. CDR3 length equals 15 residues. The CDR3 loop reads CSARDYRDSNYEQYF. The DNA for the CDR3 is TGCAGTGCTAGAGATTATCGGGACAGCAACTACGAGCAGTACTTC.

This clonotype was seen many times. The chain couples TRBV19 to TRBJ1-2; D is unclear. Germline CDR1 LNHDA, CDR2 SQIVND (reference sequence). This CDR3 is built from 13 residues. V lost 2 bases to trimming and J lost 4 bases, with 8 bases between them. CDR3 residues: CASSISAVYGYTF. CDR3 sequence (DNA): TGTGCCAGTAGTATATCGGCGGTCTATGGCTACACCTTC.

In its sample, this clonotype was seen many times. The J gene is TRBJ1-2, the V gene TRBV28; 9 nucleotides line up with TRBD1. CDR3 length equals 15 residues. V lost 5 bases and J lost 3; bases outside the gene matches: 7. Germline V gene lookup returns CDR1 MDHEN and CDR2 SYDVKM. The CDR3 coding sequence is TGTGCCAGCAGTCCCTTGGGACAGGGATACTATGGCTACACCTTC. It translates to CASSPLGQGYYGYTF.

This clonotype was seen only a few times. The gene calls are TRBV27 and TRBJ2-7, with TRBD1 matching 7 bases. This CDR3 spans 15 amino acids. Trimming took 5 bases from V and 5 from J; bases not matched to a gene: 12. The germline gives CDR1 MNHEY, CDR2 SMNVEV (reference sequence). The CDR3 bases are TGTGCCAGCAGTACTAGGTTGGGGGACAGAGACGAGCAGTACTTC. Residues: CASSTRLGDRDEQYF.

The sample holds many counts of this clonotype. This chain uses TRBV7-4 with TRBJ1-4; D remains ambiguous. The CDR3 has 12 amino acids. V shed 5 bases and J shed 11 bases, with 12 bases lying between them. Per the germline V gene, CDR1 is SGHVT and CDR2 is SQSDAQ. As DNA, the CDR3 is TGTGCCAGCAGCGGCGGGGATGTGAAACTGTTTTTT. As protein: CASSGGDVKLFF.

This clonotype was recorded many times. CDR3 bases: TGTGCCAGCAGCACGCGCTTTGGCGGGGACATTGGGCAAGAGACCCAGTACTTC. This encodes CASSTRFGGDIGQETQYF. The rearrangement joins TRBV9 to TRBJ2-5, with D tentatively TRBD1 or TRBD2 (6 bases each). The germline V gene encodes CDR1 SGDLS and CDR2 YYNGEE. The CDR3 contains 18 residues. Trimming cost V 4 bases and J 2 bases, with 24 bases left between them.

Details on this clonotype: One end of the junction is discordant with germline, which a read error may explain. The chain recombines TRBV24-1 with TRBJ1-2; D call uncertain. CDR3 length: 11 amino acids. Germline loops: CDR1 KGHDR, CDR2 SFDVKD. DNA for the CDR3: TGTGCCGCCAGTGAGGGAGATGGCTACACCTTC. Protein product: CAASEGDGYTF.

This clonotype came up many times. CDR3 nucleotides: TGTGCCAGCAGTCTTCCTGGGGCCAACGTCCTGACTTTC. Protein: CASSLPGANVLTF. The chain links TRBV7-9 to TRBJ2-6; D remains unclear. The V and J ends lost 6 bases and 2 bases respectively, with 5 bases between them. The CDR3 has 13 residues. The V gene's germline CDR1 is SEHNR and CDR2 FQNEAQ (reference sequence).

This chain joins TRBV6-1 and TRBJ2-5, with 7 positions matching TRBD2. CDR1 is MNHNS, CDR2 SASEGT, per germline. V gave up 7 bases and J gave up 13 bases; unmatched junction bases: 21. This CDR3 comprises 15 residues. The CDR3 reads CASTEDRASGLLGYF. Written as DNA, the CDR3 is TGTGCCAGCACGGAGGACCGGGCTAGCGGACTACTGGGGTACTTC.

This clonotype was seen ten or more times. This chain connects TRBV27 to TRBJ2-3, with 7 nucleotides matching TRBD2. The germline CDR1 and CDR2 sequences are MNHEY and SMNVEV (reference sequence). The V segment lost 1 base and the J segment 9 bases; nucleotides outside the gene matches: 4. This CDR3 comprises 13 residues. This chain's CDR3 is CASSLWAGDTQYF. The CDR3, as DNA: TGTGCCAGCAGTTTATGGGCGGGGGACACGCAGTATTTT.

The chain's CDR3 is CASREPFHRETSMNTEAFF. CDR3 DNA sequence: TGCGCCAGCAGGGAACCATTTCACAGGGAAACGTCCATGAACACTGAAGCTTTCTTT. The chain links TRBV10-2 to TRBJ1-1; D perhaps matches TRBD1 (6 bases). Germline loops: CDR1 WSHSY, CDR2 SAAADI. The CDR3 totals 19 residues. V was pared by 6 bases and J by 0 bases, with 26 bases between.

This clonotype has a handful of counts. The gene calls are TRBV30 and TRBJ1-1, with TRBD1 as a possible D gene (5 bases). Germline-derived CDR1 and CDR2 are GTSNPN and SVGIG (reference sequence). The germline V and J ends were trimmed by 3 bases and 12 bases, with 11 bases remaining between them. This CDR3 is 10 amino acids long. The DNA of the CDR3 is TGTGCCTGGAGGAGGGGTAGGTCTTTCTTT. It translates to CAWRRGRSFF.

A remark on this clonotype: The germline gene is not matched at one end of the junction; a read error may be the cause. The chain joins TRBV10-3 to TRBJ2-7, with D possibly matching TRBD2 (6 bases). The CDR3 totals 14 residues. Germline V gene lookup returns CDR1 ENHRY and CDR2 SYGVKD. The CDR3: CATSVPGGTYEQYF. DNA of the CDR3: TGTGCCACCAGTGTCCCCGGCGGGACCTACGAGCAGTACTTC.

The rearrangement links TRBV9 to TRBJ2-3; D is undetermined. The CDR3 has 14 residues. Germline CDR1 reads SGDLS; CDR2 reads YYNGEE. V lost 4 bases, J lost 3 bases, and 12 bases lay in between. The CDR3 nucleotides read TGTGCCAGCAGCCCACGACTTAAAACAGATACGCAGTATTTT. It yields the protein CASSPRLKTDTQYF.

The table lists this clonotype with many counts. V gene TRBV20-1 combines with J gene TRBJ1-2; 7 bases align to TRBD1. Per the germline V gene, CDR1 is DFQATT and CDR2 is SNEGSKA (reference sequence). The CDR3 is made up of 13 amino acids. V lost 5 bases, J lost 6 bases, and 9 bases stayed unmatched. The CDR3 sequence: CSAGPTGRHGYTF. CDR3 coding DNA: TGCAGTGCTGGACCGACAGGGCGGCATGGCTACACCTTC.

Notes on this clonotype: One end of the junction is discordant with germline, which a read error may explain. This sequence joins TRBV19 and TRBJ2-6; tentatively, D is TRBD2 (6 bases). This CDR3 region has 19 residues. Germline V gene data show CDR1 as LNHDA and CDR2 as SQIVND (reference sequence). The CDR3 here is CASSPEGTRSPSGVNVLTF. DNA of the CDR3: TGTGCCAGTAGTCCCGAAGGGACTCGATCCCCCTCTGGGGTCAACGTCCTGACTTTC.

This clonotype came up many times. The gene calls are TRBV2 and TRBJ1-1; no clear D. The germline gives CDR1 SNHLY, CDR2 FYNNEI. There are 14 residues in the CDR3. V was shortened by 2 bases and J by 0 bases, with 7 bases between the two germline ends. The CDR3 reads CASSEREMNTEAFF. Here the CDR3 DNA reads TGTGCCAGCAGTGAAAGAGAAATGAACACTGAAGCTTTCTTT. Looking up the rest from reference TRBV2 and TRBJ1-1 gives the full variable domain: EPEVTQTPSHQVTQMGQEVILRCVPISNHLYFYWYRQILGQKVEFLVSFYNNEISEKSEIFDDQFSVERPDGSNFTLKIRSTKLEDSAMYFCASSEREMNTEAFFGQGTRLTVV.

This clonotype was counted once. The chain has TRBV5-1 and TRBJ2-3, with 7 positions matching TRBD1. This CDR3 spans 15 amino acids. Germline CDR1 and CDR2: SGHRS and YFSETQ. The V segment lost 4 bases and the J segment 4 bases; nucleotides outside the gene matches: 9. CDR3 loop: CASSVTYQGADTQYF. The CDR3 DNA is TGCGCCAGCAGCGTGACATACCAGGGGGCAGATACGCAGTATTTT.

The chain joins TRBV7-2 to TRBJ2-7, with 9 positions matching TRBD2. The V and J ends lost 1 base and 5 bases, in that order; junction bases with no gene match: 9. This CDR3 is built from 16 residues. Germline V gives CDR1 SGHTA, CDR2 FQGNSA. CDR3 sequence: CASSLVAGEGRNEQYF. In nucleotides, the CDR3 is TGTGCCAGCAGCTTAGTAGCGGGAGAGGGGCGGAACGAGCAGTACTTC.

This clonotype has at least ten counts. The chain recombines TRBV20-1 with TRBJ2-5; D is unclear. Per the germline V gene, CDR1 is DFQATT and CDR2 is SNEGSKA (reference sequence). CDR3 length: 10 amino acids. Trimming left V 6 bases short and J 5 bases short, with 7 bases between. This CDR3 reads CSAPKETQYF. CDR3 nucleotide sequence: TGCAGTGCCCCGAAGGAGACCCAGTACTTC.

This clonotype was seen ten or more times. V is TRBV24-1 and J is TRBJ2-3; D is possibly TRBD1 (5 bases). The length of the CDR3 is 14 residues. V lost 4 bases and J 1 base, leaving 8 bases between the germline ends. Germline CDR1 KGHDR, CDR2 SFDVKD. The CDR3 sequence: CATSEEGGTDTQYF. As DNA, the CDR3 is TGTGCCACCAGTGAAGAAGGGGGCACAGATACGCAGTATTTT.

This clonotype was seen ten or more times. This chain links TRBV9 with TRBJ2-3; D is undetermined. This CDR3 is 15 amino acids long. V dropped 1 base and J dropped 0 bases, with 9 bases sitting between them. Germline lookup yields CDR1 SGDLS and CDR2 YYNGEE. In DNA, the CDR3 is TGTGCCAGCAGCGTAAAGGGTTCTAGCACAGATACGCAGTATTTT. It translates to CASSVKGSSTDTQYF.

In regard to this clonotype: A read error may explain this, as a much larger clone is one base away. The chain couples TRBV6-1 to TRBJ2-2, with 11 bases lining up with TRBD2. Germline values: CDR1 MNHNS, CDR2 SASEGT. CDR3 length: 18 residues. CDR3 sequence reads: CASSGWIAGGHTAGGLFF. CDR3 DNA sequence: TGTGCCAGCAGTGGCTGGATAGCGGGAGGGCACACGGCAGGGGGGCTGTTTTTT.

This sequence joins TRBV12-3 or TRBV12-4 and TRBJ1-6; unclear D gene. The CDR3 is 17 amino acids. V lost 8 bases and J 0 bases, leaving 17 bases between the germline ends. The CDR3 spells CASLQTRSSSYNSPLHF. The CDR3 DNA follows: TGTGCCAGCTTACAGACCAGGAGTAGCTCCTATAATTCACCCCTCCACTTT.